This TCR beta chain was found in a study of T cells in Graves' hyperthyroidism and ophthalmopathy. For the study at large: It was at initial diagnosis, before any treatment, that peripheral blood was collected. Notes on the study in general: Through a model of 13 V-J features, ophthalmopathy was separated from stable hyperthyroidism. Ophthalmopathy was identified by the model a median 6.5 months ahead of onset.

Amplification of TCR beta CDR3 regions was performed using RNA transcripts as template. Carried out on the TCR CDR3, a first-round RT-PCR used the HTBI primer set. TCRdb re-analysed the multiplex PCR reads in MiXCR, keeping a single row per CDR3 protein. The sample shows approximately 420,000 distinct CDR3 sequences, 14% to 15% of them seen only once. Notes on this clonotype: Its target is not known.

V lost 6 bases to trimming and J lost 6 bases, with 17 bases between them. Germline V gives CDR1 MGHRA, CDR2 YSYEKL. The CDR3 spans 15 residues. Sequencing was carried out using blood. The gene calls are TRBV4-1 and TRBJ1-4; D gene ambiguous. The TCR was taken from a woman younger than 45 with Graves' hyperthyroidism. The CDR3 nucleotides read TGCGCCAGCAGGTCCACCCGCGAGGGAGATGAAAAACTGTTTTTT. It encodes CASRSTREGDEKLFF.